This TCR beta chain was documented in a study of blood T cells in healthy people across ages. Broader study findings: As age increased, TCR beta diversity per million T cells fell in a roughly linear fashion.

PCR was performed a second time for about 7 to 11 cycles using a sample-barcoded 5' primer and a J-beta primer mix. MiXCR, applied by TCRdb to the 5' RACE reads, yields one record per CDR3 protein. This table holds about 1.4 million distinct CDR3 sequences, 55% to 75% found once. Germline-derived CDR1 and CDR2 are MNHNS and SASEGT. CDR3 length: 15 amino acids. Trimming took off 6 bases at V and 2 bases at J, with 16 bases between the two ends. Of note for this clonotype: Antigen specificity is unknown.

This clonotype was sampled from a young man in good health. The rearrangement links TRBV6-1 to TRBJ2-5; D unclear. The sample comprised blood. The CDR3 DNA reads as TGTGCCAGCAGGGTCGGGCAACTGGGTCAAGAGACCCAGTACTTC. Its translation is CASRVGQLGQETQYF.